Each of the 30 T cell receptor beta chains below was sequenced from the same sample in a study of blood T cell repertoires in COVID-19. Generated by immunoSEQ multiplex PCR, the TCRdb table keeps only in-frame clones and is missing some. The table includes around 300,000 clones, about 86% detected once. Material: peripheral blood. Every receptor here comes from a woman aged 25 to 39 who had recovered from COVID-19.

The chain links TRBV3-1 (or the pseudogene TRBV3-2) to TRBJ2-1, with D possibly TRBD1 on 6 matching bases. The CDR3 length is 14 residues. Germline V gene lookup returns CDR1 LGHDT and CDR2 YNNKEL (reference sequence). Trimming cost V 3 bases and J 10 bases, with 16 bases left between them. CDR3 in DNA: TGTGCCAGCAGCCACCCCCACAGGGTCGGGGAGCAGTTCTTC. Translating gives CASSHPHRVGEQFF.

This clone was seen a single time. This CDR3 is CASSPVTGGADEQYF. In nucleotides, the CDR3 is TGTGCCAGCTCACCTGTGACAGGGGGCGCCGACGAGCAGTACTTC. The gene calls are TRBV18 and TRBJ2-7, with TRBD1 matching 10 bases. The V and J ends lost 3 bases and 5 bases, in that order; junction bases with no gene match: 7. From germline, CDR1 is KGHSH and CDR2 LQKENI. This CDR3 region has 15 residues. The full variable domain, its missing parts supplied by reference TRBV18 and TRBJ2-7, is NAGVMQNPRHLVRRRGQEARLRCSPMKGHSHVYWYRQLPEEGLKFMVYLQKENIIDESGMPKERFSAEFPKEGPSILRIQQVVRGDSAAYFCASSPVTGGADEQYFGPGTRLTVT.

J is TRBJ2-3 and V is TRBV7-9, with TRBD1 matching over 7 bases. Germline V CDR1 and CDR2: SEHNR, FQNEAQ (reference sequence). The CDR3 has 15 residues. Trimming removed 4 bases from V and 2 bases from J; junction bases left unmatched: 6. CDR3 residues: CASSSAGTDTDTQYF. CDR3 sequence (DNA): TGTGCCAGCAGCTCGGCCGGGACAGACACAGATACGCAGTATTTT.

This rearrangement joins TRBV19 to TRBJ2-3; the D is unclear. This CDR3 comprises 14 residues. Germline CDR1 and CDR2: LNHDA and SQIVND (reference sequence). V was shortened by 10 bases and J by 0 bases, with 14 bases between the two germline ends. The CDR3 region has the DNA TGTGCCACCTCCAATGGGCAGAGCACAGATACGCAGTATTTT. It yields the protein CATSNGQSTDTQYF.

The chain couples TRBV3-1 (or the pseudogene TRBV3-2) to TRBJ1-6; D perhaps matches TRBD1 (5 bases). CDR1 is LGHDT, CDR2 YNNKEL, per germline (reference sequence). The CDR3 has 15 residues. V shed 4 bases and J shed 7 bases, with 14 bases lying between them. This chain's CDR3 is CASSLSSQGNSPLHF. CDR3 coding DNA: TGTGCCAGCAGCCTATCTTCGCAGGGAAATTCACCCCTCCACTTT.

This clone was seen a few times. The gene calls are TRBV9 and TRBJ2-7, with TRBD1 matching over 10 bases. In germline, CDR1 is SGDLS, CDR2 YYNGEE. The CDR3 spans 14 residues. With V trimmed by 4 bases and J by 4 bases, 5 bases remained unmatched. The CDR3 loop reads CASSFRQGAYEQYF. CDR3 coding DNA: TGTGCCAGCAGCTTCAGACAGGGGGCTTACGAGCAGTACTTC.

The chain employs TRBV6-5 and TRBJ2-7, with 8 bases fitting TRBD1. With 6 bases clipped from V and 2 bases from J, the junction kept 6 bases outside the gene matches. This CDR3 comprises 14 residues. In germline, CDR1 is MNHEY, CDR2 SVGAGI. The CDR3 sequence is CASRGQVPPYEQYF. The CDR3 DNA reads as TGTGCCAGCAGGGGACAGGTACCACCCTACGAGCAGTACTTC.

V is TRBV28 and J is TRBJ1-4, with a weak D call TRBD1 (5 bases). This CDR3 region has 14 residues. Between the trimmed V and J ends, which lost 3 bases and 3 bases, there was a span of 8 bases. CDR1 is MDHEN and CDR2 is SYDVKM in the germline V gene. CDR3 sequence reads: CASSFGGSNEKLFF. CDR3 DNA: TGTGCCAGCAGTTTTGGGGGGTCTAATGAAAAACTGTTTTTT.

The chain recombines TRBV18 with TRBJ2-7; TRBD1 might be the D (6 bases). In germline, CDR1 is KGHSH, CDR2 LQKENI. The V end lost 0 bases, the J end lost 2 bases, and 11 bases lay between the germline ends. The CDR3 runs 15 residues. The CDR3 loop reads CASSPPGQGTYEQYF. CDR3 in DNA: TGTGCCAGCTCACCACCCGGGCAGGGGACCTACGAGCAGTACTTC.

Only a few counts were recorded for this clone. The V gene is TRBV10-3, the J gene TRBJ1-5; D call uncertain. Germline V gene lookup returns CDR1 ENHRY and CDR2 SYGVKD. The CDR3 loop spans 10 amino acids. Trimming took 6 bases from V and 13 from J, leaving 10 bases between them. This CDR3 is CAIRLPLQHF. CDR3 in DNA: TGTGCCATCAGACTCCCTCTTCAGCATTTT.

The J gene is TRBJ2-7, the V gene TRBV1; the table's TRBD2 call for D was not verified on the DNA. TRBV1 is shown as a pseudogene. The CDR3 has 16 residues. The CDR3 DNA reads as TGCACCAGCATGACTAGCGGGAGCCCCGGAAGGACCGAGCAGTACTTC. This codes for CTSMTSGSPGRTEQYF.

V is TRBV2 and J is TRBJ2-1; D not resolved. CDR3 length equals 11 residues. The germline V gene has CDR1 SNHLY and CDR2 FYNNEI. With 3 bases removed from V and 9 bases from J, the gap between germline ends came to 6 bases. The CDR3 loop reads CASSDRTEQFF. CDR3 nucleotides: TGTGCCAGCAGTGACAGAACTGAGCAGTTCTTC.

The chain combines TRBV2 with TRBJ1-5, with a possible D match to TRBD1 (5 bases). Germline V gene data show CDR1 as SNHLY and CDR2 as FYNNEI. The CDR3 loop spans 15 amino acids. Trimming removed 2 bases at V and 4 bases at J, with 12 bases between. The CDR3 coding sequence is TGTGCCAGCAGTGAAAGGACGCAGGGTAATCAGCCCCAGCATTTT. Its translation: CASSERTQGNQPQHF.

The J gene is TRBJ2-1, the V gene TRBV11-2, with TRBD2 matching 14 bases. CDR1 is SGHAT, CDR2 FQNNGV, per germline. V was pared by 1 base and J by 6 bases, with 2 bases of the junction left unmatched. The length of the CDR3 is 16 residues. The DNA for the CDR3 is TGTGCCAGCAGCTTAGGAGGACTAGCGGGGGGCAATGAGCAGTTCTTC. Its translation is CASSLGGLAGGNEQFF.

The chain is built from TRBV16 and TRBJ2-1; tentative D call: TRBD2 (6 bases). Trimming left V 0 bases short and J 4 bases short, with 7 bases between. This CDR3 region has 14 residues. Germline V CDR1 and CDR2: KGHSY, FQNENV. CDR3 coding DNA: TGTGCCAGCAGCCAATCTGGGGGGTACAATGAGCAGTTCTTC. This codes for CASSQSGGYNEQFF.

The rearrangement links TRBV11-2 to TRBJ2-3, with TRBD1 as a possible D gene (5 bases). Trimming shortened V by 5 bases and J by 5 bases, and 11 bases separated the two germline ends. The CDR3 has 13 residues. Germline CDR1 and CDR2: SGHAT and FQNNGV. CDR3 sequence (DNA): TGTGCCAGCAGCCGCGTACAGGTAGATACGCAGTATTTT. It codes for CASSRVQVDTQYF.

The chain is built from TRBV9 and TRBJ2-1, with 10 bases identical to TRBD2. Germline V CDR1 and CDR2: SGDLS, YYNGEE. This CDR3 is 15 amino acids long. V shed 4 bases, J shed 3 bases, and the junction held 4 bases outside the gene matches. This chain's CDR3 is CASSSLAGRYNEQFF. DNA for the CDR3: TGTGCCAGCAGCTCACTAGCGGGACGCTACAATGAGCAGTTCTTC.

The CDR3 is CASSQLSDEKLFF. The CDR3 coding sequence is TGTGCCAGCAGCCAACTATCCGATGAAAAACTGTTTTTT. The rearrangement links TRBV3-1 (or the pseudogene TRBV3-2) to TRBJ1-4; D remains ambiguous. The germline V and J ends were trimmed by 2 bases and 6 bases, with 7 bases remaining between them. Germline assignment: CDR1 LGHDT and CDR2 YNNKEL (reference sequence). The CDR3 sequence is 13 residues long.

V is TRBV29-1 and J is TRBJ1-4; D possibly corresponds to TRBD1 (5 bases). In germline, CDR1 is SQVTM, CDR2 ANQGSEA. This CDR3 has 14 amino acids. The V end lost 5 bases, the J end lost 4 bases, and 14 bases lay between the germline ends. CDR3 protein: CSVSGSGGNEKLFF. The CDR3 nucleotides read TGCAGCGTTTCCGGGAGCGGGGGTAATGAAAAACTGTTTTTT.

The J gene is TRBJ2-3, the V gene TRBV4-1; 9 nucleotides line up with TRBD1. Losses at the gene ends were 3 bases for V and 4 bases for J; bases not matched to a gene: 11. The germline V gene encodes CDR1 MGHRA and CDR2 YSYEKL. CDR3 length equals 17 residues. For the CDR3, the DNA is TGCGCCAGCAGCCAGGGGACAGGGAGCGGAATCGCAGATACGCAGTATTTT. Translating it yields CASSQGTGSGIADTQYF.

The chain has TRBV25-1 and TRBJ1-5; D gene ambiguous. V lost 2 bases and J 2 bases, leaving 13 bases between the germline ends. Germline loops: CDR1 MGHDK, CDR2 SYGVNS. CDR3 size: 16 residues. The CDR3 reads CASSEPLAAGNQPQHF. The CDR3 DNA reads as TGTGCCAGCAGTGAACCCCTGGCGGCTGGCAATCAGCCCCAGCATTTT.

This chain uses TRBV3-1 (or the pseudogene TRBV3-2) with TRBJ1-4, with 10 bases that match TRBD1. The germline V gene encodes CDR1 LGHDT and CDR2 YNNKEL (reference sequence). The junction had 2 bases not matched to a gene; V was cut back by 1 base and J by 6 bases. There are 15 residues in the CDR3. CDR3 residues: CASSQGGTGDEKLFF. The CDR3 nucleotides read TGTGCCAGCAGCCAAGGTGGGACAGGGGATGAAAAACTGTTTTTT.

This sequence joins TRBV6-5 and TRBJ1-1; D uncertain. The CDR3 extends over 13 amino acids. V was shortened by 7 bases and J by 0 bases, with 9 bases between the two germline ends. From germline, CDR1 is MNHEY and CDR2 SVGAGI. The CDR3, as DNA: TGTGCCAGCACCTGGGCCCTGAACACTGAAGCTTTCTTT. Its protein product is CASTWALNTEAFF.

The chain couples TRBV24-1 to TRBJ2-7, with D possibly TRBD2 on 6 matching bases. Per germline, CDR1 KGHDR and CDR2 SFDVKD. V lost 12 bases and J 0 bases, leaving 11 bases between the germline ends. The CDR3 sequence is 12 residues long. CDR3 coding DNA: TGTGCCTCCCTCGGGAGCTCCTACGAGCAGTACTTC. Protein sequence: CASLGSSYEQYF.

This rearrangement joins TRBV24-1 to TRBJ1-1; D gene ambiguous. Trimming took 3 bases from V and 1 from J, leaving 5 bases between them. Germline lookup yields CDR1 KGHDR and CDR2 SFDVKD. The CDR3 totals 13 residues. The CDR3 DNA reads as TGTGCCACCAGTGATCGCAGGAACACTGAAGCTTTCTTT. This translates into CATSDRRNTEAFF.

The chain carries TRBV5-1 and TRBJ2-1; TRBD2 matches at 7 bases. V gave up 4 bases and J gave up 6 bases; unmatched junction bases: 4. CDR3 length: 13 residues. CDR1 is SGHRS, CDR2 YFSETQ, per germline. CDR3 sequence (DNA): TGCGCCAGCAGCACGGGACTACCCAATGAGCAGTTCTTC. It specifies CASSTGLPNEQFF.

This clone was seen only once. J is TRBJ2-1 and V is TRBV12-3 or TRBV12-4; possibly TRBD2 for D (5 bases). There are 13 residues in the CDR3. Deletions cut 5 bases from V and 4 bases from J, with 9 bases between. CDR3 sequence: CASSRGSYNEQFF. The CDR3, as DNA: TGTGCCAGCAGTAGAGGGAGTTACAATGAGCAGTTCTTC.

This clone was seen a single time. This sequence joins TRBV5-1 and TRBJ2-3; 7 bases are a match to TRBD1. The germline V gene has CDR1 SGHRS and CDR2 YFSETQ. This CDR3 spans 15 amino acids. Trimming removed 4 bases from V and 7 bases from J; junction bases left unmatched: 12. The CDR3 protein is CASSPERQGRNTQYF. The CDR3 DNA follows: TGCGCCAGCAGCCCTGAGCGACAGGGTCGAAATACGCAGTATTTT.

This clone showed up just a few times. The genes are TRBV6-5 and TRBJ1-2; the D is unclear. V was pared by 7 bases and J by 7 bases, with 10 bases between. The CDR3 length is 11 residues. CDR1 MNHEY and CDR2 SVGAGI come from the germline V gene. The CDR3 spells CASTEALGYTF. The DNA of the CDR3 is TGTGCCAGCACCGAGGCCCTTGGCTACACCTTC.

Here the CDR3 DNA reads TGTGCCAGCAGCAAAAGCGGGGACAGGGATGCGGGCGGGGAGCTGTTTTTT. Translation: CASSKSGDRDAGGELFF. This chain links TRBV21-1 with TRBJ2-2; the table's D gene call, TRBD1, was not cross checked with the DNA. TRBV21-1 is described as a pseudogene. The CDR3 is made up of 17 amino acids.